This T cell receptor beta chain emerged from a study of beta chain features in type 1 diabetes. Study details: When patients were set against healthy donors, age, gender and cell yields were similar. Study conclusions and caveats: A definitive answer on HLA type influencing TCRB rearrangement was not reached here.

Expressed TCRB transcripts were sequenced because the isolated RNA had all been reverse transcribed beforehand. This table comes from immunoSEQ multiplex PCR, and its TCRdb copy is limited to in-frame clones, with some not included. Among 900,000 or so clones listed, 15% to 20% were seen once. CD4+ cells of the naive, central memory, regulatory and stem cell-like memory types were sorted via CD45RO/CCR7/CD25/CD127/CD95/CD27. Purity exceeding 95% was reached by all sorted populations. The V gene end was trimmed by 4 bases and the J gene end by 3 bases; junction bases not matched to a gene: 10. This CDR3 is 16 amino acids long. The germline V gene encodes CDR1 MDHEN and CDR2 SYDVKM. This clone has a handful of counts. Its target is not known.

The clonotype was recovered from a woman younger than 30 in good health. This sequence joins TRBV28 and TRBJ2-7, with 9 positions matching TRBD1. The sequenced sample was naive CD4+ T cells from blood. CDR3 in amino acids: CASSSTGQGLIYEQYF. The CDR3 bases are TGTGCCAGCAGTTCTACCGGACAGGGGTTGATCTACGAGCAGTACTTC.